The 26 T cell receptor beta chains below come from one sample, sequenced in a study of Graves' ophthalmopathy and Graves' hyperthyroidism. RNA transcripts yielded amplified TCR beta CDR3 regions. HTBI primers primed a first-round RT-PCR, and a second-round multiplex PCR followed. TCRdb analysed the multiplex PCR reads with MiXCR anew, one entry per CDR3 protein. Of just over 400,000 distinct CDR3 sequences listed, roughly 21% are singletons. Sequenced input: peripheral blood. These TCRs come from a woman aged 18 to 35 with stable Graves' hyperthyroidism.

At least ten counts were recorded for this clonotype. The J gene is TRBJ2-2, the V gene TRBV5-1; D is perhaps TRBD2 (5 bases). Germline CDR1 SGHRS, CDR2 YFSETQ. The CDR3 loop spans 15 amino acids. The CDR3 nucleotides read TGCGCTACAAAACTGGGAGTCTCGGGCACCGGGGAGCTGTTTTTT. Translation gives CATKLGVSGTGELFF. Looking up the rest from reference TRBV5-1 and TRBJ2-2 gives the full variable domain: KAGVTQTPRYLIKTRGQQVTLSCSPISGHRSVSWYQQTPGQGLQFLFEYFSETQRNKGNFPGRFSGRQFSNSRSEMNVSTLELGDSALYLCATKLGVSGTGELFFGEGSRLTVL.

This clonotype was seen at least ten times. The chain joins TRBV11-2 to TRBJ1-2; D ambiguous. Deletions cut 5 bases from V and 4 bases from J, with 23 bases between. CDR1 is SGHAT, CDR2 FQNNGV, per germline. CDR3 length equals 17 residues. The CDR3 sequence is CASSPQAPTAWGYGYTF. DNA of the CDR3: TGTGCCAGCAGCCCCCAGGCCCCGACGGCCTGGGGCTATGGCTACACCTTC.

This clonotype was found many times. The rearrangement uses TRBV6-2 or TRBV6-3 and TRBJ2-5, with 11 positions matching TRBD2. After removal of 1 base from V and 7 bases from J, the junction contained 5 bases not matched to a gene. CDR3 length: 15 residues. The germline V gene has CDR1 MNHEY and CDR2 SVGEGT. The CDR3 nucleotides read TGTGCCAGCAGTTACTTTGCTAGCGGGAGGAGGACCCAGTACTTC. It yields the protein CASSYFASGRRTQYF.

This clonotype was counted once. The gene calls are TRBV20-1 and TRBJ2-5; no firm D call. The CDR3 spans 11 residues. Germline V gene data show CDR1 as DFQATT and CDR2 as SNEGSKA (reference sequence). V lost 3 bases, J lost 2 bases, and 4 bases lay in between. The CDR3 DNA reads TGCAGTGCTAGTGGACAAGAGACCCAGTACTTC. It encodes CSASGQETQYF.

In its sample, this clonotype was seen many times. The rearrangement uses TRBV6-2 or TRBV6-3 and TRBJ2-2; 9 nucleotides match TRBD1. In germline, CDR1 is MNHEY, CDR2 SVGEGT. The CDR3 is 16 amino acids. With V trimmed by 2 bases and J by 6 bases, 7 bases remained unmatched. CDR3 in amino acids: CASSYGTGYGPGELFF. DNA of the CDR3: TGTGCCAGCAGTTACGGGACAGGGTATGGTCCCGGGGAGCTGTTTTTT.

This clonotype was seen repeatedly, ten times or more. CDR3 sequence reads: CASSPGTPEAFF. CDR3 in DNA: TGTGCCAGTAGTCCTGGGACACCCGAAGCTTTCTTT. The rearrangement links TRBV19 to TRBJ1-1; D is possibly TRBD1 (6 bases). Germline-derived CDR1 and CDR2 are LNHDA and SQIVND (reference sequence). This CDR3 is built from 12 residues. V was cut by 5 bases and J by 8 bases, with 12 bases left in between.

This clonotype appeared many times. This chain connects TRBV5-1 to TRBJ2-5; the match to TRBD1 covers 7 bases. Per the germline V gene, CDR1 is SGHRS and CDR2 is YFSETQ. The CDR3 sequence is 15 residues long. The trim removed 3 bases at V and 4 bases at J, leaving 9 bases unmatched. In DNA, the CDR3 is TGCGCCAGCAGCTCGGCCCCTGGGACAGTAGAGACCCAGTACTTC. It is translated as CASSSAPGTVETQYF.

This clonotype was counted between two and nine times. The V call is TRBV6-1, the J call TRBJ2-7, with D unclear. Germline loops: CDR1 MNHNS, CDR2 SASEGT. The V gene lost 8 bases and the J gene lost 3 bases, with 11 bases spanning the gap. The CDR3 contains 12 residues. The CDR3 is CASGRVYYEQYF. CDR3 bases: TGTGCCAGCGGTCGGGTGTACTACGAGCAGTACTTC.

Note on this clonotype: This may stem from a read error, because a much larger clone lies one nucleotide away. V gene TRBV20-1 combines with J gene TRBJ2-7; 9 bases line up with TRBD1. CDR1 DFQATT and CDR2 SNEGSKA come from the germline V gene (reference sequence). Losses at the gene ends were 5 bases for V and 3 bases for J; bases not matched to a gene: 5. This CDR3 contains 13 residues. The CDR3 DNA is TGCAGTGCTTGTGGGACAGGGCGCTACGAGCAGTACTTC. As protein: CSACGTGRYEQYF.

This clonotype was seen at least ten times. This rearrangement joins TRBV28 to TRBJ2-7, with TRBD2 matching 10 bases. Germline V gene lookup returns CDR1 MDHEN and CDR2 SYDVKM. V trimming: 4 bases; J trimming: 3 bases; junction bases outside the gene matches: 6. The CDR3 consists of 15 residues. The CDR3 here is CASSSPGLADYEQYF. The CDR3 DNA reads as TGTGCCAGCAGTTCCCCCGGACTAGCGGACTACGAGCAGTACTTC.

The chain couples TRBV19 to TRBJ2-7, with a tentative D call TRBD2 (6 bases). Germline CDR1 is LNHDA and CDR2 is SQIVND (reference sequence). The CDR3 contains 15 residues. V lost 7 bases, J lost 4 bases, and 20 bases lay in between. CDR3 nucleotides: TGTGCCAGTACCGATGGGGGGACGTTCCCGTACGAGCAGTACTTC. It translates to CASTDGGTFPYEQYF. Full variable domain (rest looked up from reference TRBV19 and TRBJ2-7): DGGITQSPKYLFRKEGQNVTLSCEQNLNHDAMYWYRQDPGQGLRLIYYSQIVNDFQKGDIAEGYSVSREKKESFPLTVTSAQKNPTAFYLCASTDGGTFPYEQYFGPGTRLTVT.

This clonotype was seen ten or more times. The chain joins TRBV24-1 to TRBJ2-7; D perhaps matches TRBD2 (7 bases). The CDR3 contains 16 residues. Per the germline V gene, CDR1 is KGHDR and CDR2 is SFDVKD. The V and J ends lost 9 bases and 5 bases respectively, with 25 bases between them. The CDR3 spells CATWTEELARENEQYF. CDR3 sequence (DNA): TGTGCCACCTGGACAGAAGAACTAGCGCGGGAGAACGAGCAGTACTTC.

This clonotype was counted at least ten times. V usage is TRBV19 and J usage is TRBJ2-2; 7 positions agree with TRBD2. Germline V gene data show CDR1 as LNHDA and CDR2 as SQIVND (reference sequence). The CDR3 has 18 amino acids. V dropped 2 bases and J dropped 8; count of bases not matched to a gene: 17. CDR3 bases: TGTGCCAGTAGTATATGGGGCTTTTTCGCGGGAGATAAGGGGGAGCTGTTTTTT. The encoded protein is CASSIWGFFAGDKGELFF.

This clonotype was seen ten or more times. This chain links TRBV7-2 with TRBJ1-6; D is perhaps TRBD1 (6 bases). Trimming shortened V by 5 bases and J by 8 bases, and 16 bases separated the two germline ends. This CDR3 has 15 amino acids. Germline V gene sequence: CDR1 SGHTA, CDR2 FQGNSA. The CDR3 region has the DNA TGTGCCAGCAGCCCCGAGGGGGACGGTTATTCACCCCTCCACTTT. This encodes CASSPEGDGYSPLHF.

Ten or more counts support this clonotype. This rearrangement joins TRBV7-9 to TRBJ2-7; D is unclear. Germline CDR1 SEHNR, CDR2 FQNEAQ (reference sequence). V was cut by 5 bases and J by 4 bases, with 12 bases left in between. This CDR3 spans 13 amino acids. CDR3 coding DNA: TGTGCCAGCAGCCTATGGACCTCTTACGAGCAGTACTTC. This translates into CASSLWTSYEQYF.

This clonotype was seen many times. The chain employs TRBV7-3 and TRBJ2-7; D is possibly TRBD2 (6 bases). The CDR3 length is 14 residues. Germline values: CDR1 SGHTA, CDR2 FQGTGA. Trimming removed 5 bases at V and 2 bases at J, with 13 bases between. The CDR3 is CASSVMGGPYEQYF. CDR3 DNA: TGTGCCAGCAGCGTCATGGGGGGACCCTACGAGCAGTACTTC.

This clonotype appeared many times. V is TRBV20-1 and J is TRBJ2-7; 7 nucleotides agree with TRBD2. This CDR3 is 14 amino acids long. Per germline, CDR1 DFQATT and CDR2 SNEGSKA (reference sequence). The ends lost 6 bases at V and 1 base at J; junction bases unmatched: 9. CDR3 sequence reads: CSAPRRESSYEQYF. CDR3 DNA: TGCAGTGCCCCCAGGCGGGAGAGTTCCTACGAGCAGTACTTC.

This clonotype appeared a single time. V gene TRBV10-3 combines with J gene TRBJ2-7; D gene uncertain. Germline assignment: CDR1 ENHRY and CDR2 SYGVKD. CDR3 size: 13 residues. V was trimmed by 0 bases and J by 6 bases, leaving 9 bases between them. The CDR3 protein is CAISESRTVEQYF. The CDR3 DNA follows: TGTGCCATCAGTGAGTCCCGAACCGTCGAGCAGTACTTC.

This sequence joins TRBV6-2 or TRBV6-3 and TRBJ1-5; 8 bases are a match to TRBD1. The junction had 5 bases not matched to a gene; V was cut back by 2 bases and J by 2 bases. Germline V gene data show CDR1 as MNHEY and CDR2 as SVGEGT. The CDR3 covers 16 residues. The CDR3 DNA follows: TGTGCCAGCAGTTACGCAGGGGGCATGGGCAATCAGCCCCAGCATTTT. It is translated as CASSYAGGMGNQPQHF.

This clonotype has a count of ten or more. The rearrangement links TRBV7-2 to TRBJ2-7; 9 bases match TRBD2. V dropped 5 bases and J dropped 9; count of bases not matched to a gene: 5. The length of the CDR3 is 12 residues. CDR1 is SGHTA, CDR2 FQGNSA, per germline. The CDR3 loop reads CASSRSGGRQYF. The CDR3 DNA reads as TGTGCCAGCAGCCGTAGCGGGGGACGGCAGTACTTC. Variable domain in full (rest from reference TRBV7-2 and TRBJ2-7): GAGVSQSPSNKVTEKGKDVELRCDPISGHTALYWYRQSLGQGLEFLIYFQGNSAPDKSGLPSDRFSAERTGGSVSTLTIQRTQQEDSAVYLCASSRSGGRQYFGPGTRLTVT.

The J gene is TRBJ2-5, the V gene TRBV6-2 or TRBV6-3; D unclear. CDR3 size: 15 residues. The germline V gene has CDR1 MNHEY and CDR2 SVGEGT. V lost 5 bases to trimming and J lost 8 bases, with 21 bases between them. The chain's CDR3 is CASSPYPALDPTQYF. The CDR3 DNA is TGTGCCAGCAGTCCCTATCCCGCCTTGGACCCTACCCAGTACTTC.

This clonotype was seen a few times. V usage is TRBV6-5 and J usage is TRBJ2-7, with a tentative D call TRBD1 (5 bases). CDR1 is MNHEY, CDR2 SVGAGI, per germline. Trimming left V 0 bases short and J 3 bases short, with 6 bases between. The CDR3 totals 13 residues. The CDR3 reads CASSYSTVYEQYF. The CDR3 DNA is TGTGCCAGCAGTTACTCGACAGTCTACGAGCAGTACTTC.

This clonotype was counted ten times or more. J is TRBJ2-2 and V is TRBV24-1; the D is unclear. Per germline, CDR1 KGHDR and CDR2 SFDVKD. CDR3 length: 14 amino acids. V was pared by 0 bases and J by 3 bases, with 4 bases between. The CDR3 DNA reads TGTGCCACCAGTGATTTGATGGACACCGGGGAGCTGTTTTTT. Amino acid sequence: CATSDLMDTGELFF.

This clonotype showed up many times. The CDR3 coding sequence is TGCAGTGCTAGAGACGGTGGAAAAGTTGAAGCTTTCTTT. This encodes CSARDGGKVEAFF. The rearrangement links TRBV20-1 to TRBJ1-1; D is uncertain. V shed 0 bases and J shed 7 bases, with 12 bases lying between them. In germline, CDR1 is DFQATT, CDR2 SNEGSKA (reference sequence). The CDR3 loop spans 13 amino acids.

This clonotype has ten or more counts. The J gene is TRBJ2-7, the V gene TRBV15; no reliable D call. Trimming removed 0 bases at V and 3 bases at J, with 12 bases between. This CDR3 region has 15 residues. Germline V lookup: CDR1 LNHNV, CDR2 YYDKDF (reference sequence). This CDR3 reads CATSRDIGSFYEQYF. In DNA, the CDR3 is TGTGCCACCAGCAGAGACATAGGCAGCTTCTACGAGCAGTACTTC.

The chain recombines TRBV6-1 with TRBJ1-2, with a weak D call TRBD1 (5 bases). Per germline, CDR1 MNHNS and CDR2 SASEGT. This CDR3 spans 14 amino acids. Trimming pared 3 bases from V and 8 bases from J, leaving 16 bases between. The CDR3 loop reads CASSDPGALRGYTF. In DNA, the CDR3 is TGTGCCAGCAGTGATCCCGGGGCCCTCCGCGGCTACACCTTC.